The 27 T cell receptor beta chains below were found in one sample sequenced in a study of blood T cells in healthy people across ages. Using a J-beta primer mix together with a sample-barcoded 5' primer, a second PCR was run for roughly 7 to 11 cycles. One entry per CDR3 protein, called by TCRdb with MiXCR from the 5' RACE reads. The data show 550,000 to 800,000 distinct CDR3 sequences, roughly 21% seen once. Sequenced: blood. The receptor set was obtained from a man aged 65 to 79 in good health.

This chain links TRBV7-9 with TRBJ2-5, with 7 positions matching TRBD1. The J call is doubtful: the DNA matches TRBJ2-7 better. This CDR3 has 14 residues. Germline CDR1 is SEHNR and CDR2 is FQNEAQ (reference sequence). CDR3 residues: CASSLGDRYYEQYF. Written as DNA, the CDR3 is TGTGCCAGCAGCTTAGGGGACAGATACTACGAGCAGTACTTC.

This clonotype has at least ten counts. The chain couples TRBV6-1 to TRBJ2-7; D perhaps matches TRBD1 (5 bases). Trimming left V 8 bases short and J 6 bases short, with 11 bases between. This CDR3 region has 11 residues. Germline-derived CDR1 and CDR2 are MNHNS and SASEGT. CDR3 sequence reads: CASSTGFEQYF. As DNA, the CDR3 is TGTGCCAGCTCAACAGGTTTCGAGCAGTACTTC.

The chain uses TRBV6-5 and TRBJ2-5; a weak D match, TRBD1 (5 bases). The end of the DNA fits TRBJ2-7 better, so the J call may be wrong. The germline V gene has CDR1 MNHEY and CDR2 SVGAGI. CDR3 length: 17 residues. CDR3: CASSYSIQALFSYEQYF. CDR3 bases: TGTGCCAGCAGTTACTCGATACAGGCCCTTTTCTCCTACGAGCAGTACTTC.

This clonotype was seen more than once but under ten times. The chain employs TRBV20-1 and TRBJ2-7, with TRBD2 identical over 10 bases. CDR1 and CDR2 (germline): DFQATT, SNEGSKA (reference sequence). The CDR3 has 16 amino acids. The trim removed 3 bases at V and 7 bases at J, leaving 15 bases unmatched. CDR3 amino acids: CSARRGLAGAHGEQYF. Written as DNA, the CDR3 is TGCAGTGCTAGGAGAGGGCTAGCGGGAGCCCATGGGGAGCAGTACTTC.

The chain recombines TRBV2 with TRBJ2-7; 10 nucleotides align to TRBD1. CDR1 and CDR2 (germline): SNHLY, FYNNEI. The CDR3 covers 13 residues. With V trimmed by 9 bases and J by 6 bases, 8 bases remained unmatched. The CDR3, as DNA: TGTGCCAGTACGACAGGGGGCTCCCTCGAGCAGTACTTC. Translating gives CASTTGGSLEQYF.

Only a few counts were recorded for this clonotype. For the CDR3, the DNA is TGCAGTGCTCGACAGGATCGGGGCTCTTGGGACGAGCAGTACTTC. Translation gives CSARQDRGSWDEQYF. J is TRBJ2-7 and V is TRBV20-1; a weak D match, TRBD1 (6 bases). The CDR3 extends over 15 amino acids. With 5 bases removed from V and 5 bases from J, the gap between germline ends came to 22 bases. CDR1 DFQATT and CDR2 SNEGSKA come from the germline V gene (reference sequence).

This chain connects TRBV20-1 to TRBJ2-3; D is unclear. The V and J ends lost 6 bases and 1 base respectively, with 11 bases between them. The CDR3 covers 13 residues. The V gene's germline CDR1 is DFQATT and CDR2 SNEGSKA (reference sequence). CDR3 sequence (DNA): TGCAGTGCCCCTTCTGGTCGCACAGATACGCAGTATTTT. It is translated as CSAPSGRTDTQYF.

Remarks on this clonotype: This sequence may be a read error, since a much larger clone differs from it by one base. The J gene is TRBJ2-5, the V gene TRBV6-2 or TRBV6-3; D remains unclear. The end of the DNA aligns better with TRBJ2-7, so the J call may be wrong. CDR1 and CDR2 from the germline V gene are MNHEY and SVGEGT. The CDR3 is made up of 15 amino acids. In nucleotides, the CDR3 is TGTGCCAGCAGTTACGGCGGCACTCAGCCCTACGAGCAGTACTTC. It encodes CASSYGGTQPYEQYF.

The chain recombines TRBV10-3 with TRBJ2-3; 12 nucleotides align to TRBD1. Trimming removed 3 bases from V and 6 bases from J; junction bases left unmatched: 10. Per the germline V gene, CDR1 is ENHRY and CDR2 is SYGVKD. This CDR3 comprises 17 residues. As DNA, the CDR3 is TGTGCCATCAGTGAAGCCACCTCGGGACAGGGGGCGGATACGCAGTATTTT. It encodes CAISEATSGQGADTQYF.

V is TRBV27 and J is TRBJ1-4; weak D call: TRBD1 (5 bases). The germline V gene encodes CDR1 MNHEY and CDR2 SMNVEV (reference sequence). With 2 bases removed from V and 5 bases from J, the gap between germline ends came to 18 bases. This CDR3 spans 17 amino acids. The CDR3 loop reads CASSLSYPGAGNEKLFF. DNA of the CDR3: TGTGCCAGCAGTTTAAGTTACCCCGGGGCGGGGAATGAAAAACTGTTTTTT.

This clonotype turned up a few times. V usage is TRBV9 and J usage is TRBJ1-6; D perhaps matches TRBD1 (6 bases). Trimming took 4 bases from V and 7 from J, leaving 15 bases between them. CDR1 is SGDLS and CDR2 is YYNGEE in the germline V gene. The CDR3 totals 15 residues. CDR3 DNA: TGTGCCAGCAGCTCACAGGGAGGAGTCAATTCACCCCTCCACTTT. Protein product: CASSSQGGVNSPLHF.

This clonotype showed up just a few times. One end of the junction varies from germline; a read error may be responsible. The rearrangement joins TRBV2 to TRBJ2-1; a weak D match, TRBD2 (6 bases). Germline V gene lookup returns CDR1 SNHLY and CDR2 FYNNEI. The CDR3 length is 16 residues. As DNA, the CDR3 is TGTGCCGGCAGTGAAGACCCGGGACTCCCCATCCATGAGCAGTTCTTC. This sequence encodes CAGSEDPGLPIHEQFF.

This clonotype has a handful of counts. V usage is TRBV28 and J usage is TRBJ1-5; D is perhaps TRBD1 (5 bases). Germline CDR1 is MDHEN and CDR2 is SYDVKM. This CDR3 is 14 amino acids long. The ends were cut back, 5 bases at V and 5 bases at J, with 13 bases in the middle. The CDR3 bases are TGTGCCAGCAGTGTTTACCGGGACTATCAGCCCCAGCATTTT. Residues: CASSVYRDYQPQHF.

The chain is built from TRBV27 and TRBJ2-1; 7 positions agree with TRBD2. The germline CDR1 and CDR2 sequences are MNHEY and SMNVEV (reference sequence). V shed 1 base, J shed 2 bases, and the junction held 5 bases outside the gene matches. This CDR3 is built from 16 residues. In nucleotides, the CDR3 is TGTGCCAGCAGTTTATTTCCGGGAGGCCCCTACAATGAGCAGTTCTTC. This codes for CASSLFPGGPYNEQFF.

Many counts were recorded for this clonotype. J is TRBJ2-6 and V is TRBV12-3 or TRBV12-4; D not resolved. This CDR3 comprises 16 residues. Trimming removed 2 bases at V and 1 base at J, with 9 bases between. CDR3 protein: CASSLPRRSGANVLTF. For the CDR3, the DNA is TGTGCCAGCAGTTTACCCCGACGGTCTGGGGCCAACGTCCTGACTTTC.

This clonotype came up a few times. The chain combines TRBV7-9 with TRBJ2-1, with a possible D match to TRBD2 (6 bases). CDR3 length: 13 residues. With 0 bases removed from V and 9 bases from J, the gap between germline ends came to 9 bases. Germline V lookup: CDR1 SEHNR, CDR2 FQNEAQ (reference sequence). The CDR3 sequence: CASSLAAGFEQFF. CDR3 DNA sequence: TGTGCCAGCAGCTTAGCGGCGGGGTTTGAGCAGTTCTTC.

This chain links TRBV15 with TRBJ2-2; D gene ambiguous. This CDR3 comprises 14 residues. Per germline, CDR1 LNHNV and CDR2 YYDKDF (reference sequence). V was cut by 0 bases and J by 5 bases, with 7 bases left in between. The CDR3 DNA reads as TGTGCCACCAGCAGAGATATGGAGACCGGGGAGCTGTTTTTT. It translates to CATSRDMETGELFF.

The rearrangement links TRBV7-9 to TRBJ1-5, with D possibly matching TRBD1 (5 bases). The germline V gene encodes CDR1 SEHNR and CDR2 FQNEAQ (reference sequence). This CDR3 has 14 amino acids. V dropped 6 bases and J dropped 0 bases, with 9 bases sitting between them. The CDR3 loop reads CASSRDRSNQPQHF. The CDR3 bases are TGTGCCAGCAGTAGGGACCGTAGCAATCAGCCCCAGCATTTT.

This clonotype showed up just a few times. This CDR3 is CASSSIPSPLHF. Written as DNA, the CDR3 is TGTGCCAGCAGCTCGATACCCTCACCCCTCCACTTT. The chain recombines TRBV7-2 with TRBJ1-6; D unresolved. V lost 4 bases and J 10 bases, leaving 8 bases between the germline ends. The germline V gene encodes CDR1 SGHTA and CDR2 FQGNSA. The CDR3 covers 12 residues.

The chain recombines TRBV6-5 with TRBJ1-4; D gene ambiguous. The V gene's germline CDR1 is MNHEY and CDR2 SVGAGI. The V end was cut by 6 bases, the J end by 0 bases, with 11 bases between. The CDR3 spans 15 residues. Written as DNA, the CDR3 is TGTGCCAGCAGAACCTCAGGTTCAACTAATGAAAAACTGTTTTTT. Encoded protein: CASRTSGSTNEKLFF.

V is TRBV6-5 and J is TRBJ2-1, with 8 positions matching TRBD1. Germline values: CDR1 MNHEY, CDR2 SVGAGI. V gave up 6 bases and J gave up 9 bases; unmatched junction bases: 7. CDR3 length: 13 residues. The CDR3 DNA is TGTGCCAGCAGGGGACAGGCCCTAGGTGAGCAGTTCTTC. It specifies CASRGQALGEQFF.

In this sample, this clonotype turned up a few times. The chain has TRBV5-6 and TRBJ2-5, with 9 bases that match TRBD2. The J call may be mistaken, given a closer DNA end match to TRBJ2-1. CDR1 SGHDT and CDR2 YYEEEE come from the germline V gene. The CDR3 length is 15 residues. CDR3 loop: CASSFDGTSFYEQFF. CDR3 in DNA: TGTGCCAGCAGCTTTGACGGGACTAGCTTCTATGAGCAGTTCTTC.

This clonotype occurred a few times. The chain joins TRBV28 to TRBJ2-7, with 10 bases matching TRBD2. V was pared by 5 bases and J by 3 bases, with 4 bases of the junction left unmatched. The CDR3 contains 14 residues. Germline CDR1 and CDR2: MDHEN and SYDVKM. The CDR3 spells CASSMLAGDYEQYF. In nucleotides, the CDR3 is TGTGCCAGCAGTATGCTAGCGGGAGACTACGAGCAGTACTTC. Variable domain in full (rest from reference TRBV28 and TRBJ2-7): DVKVTQSSRYLVKRTGEKVFLECVQDMDHENMFWYRQDPGLGLRLIYFSYDVKMKEKGDIPEGYSVSREKKERFSLILESASTNQTSMYLCASSMLAGDYEQYFGPGTRLTVT.

The chain has TRBV5-1 and TRBJ2-5; D perhaps matches TRBD1 (6 bases). The CDR3 consists of 15 residues. V lost 2 bases and J 0 bases, leaving 11 bases between the germline ends. Germline V CDR1 and CDR2: SGHRS, YFSETQ. The DNA for the CDR3 is TGCGCCAGCAGCTTTGCAGGGGTGGACCAAGAGACCCAGTACTTC. It encodes CASSFAGVDQETQYF.

CDR3 sequence (DNA): TGTGCCAGCAGTGAAGTCCGGGACAGGGGCTCTGGGGCCAACGTCCTGACTTTC. Translation: CASSEVRDRGSGANVLTF. The chain carries TRBV2 and TRBJ2-6; 10 nucleotides agree with TRBD1. Germline lookup yields CDR1 SNHLY and CDR2 FYNNEI. This CDR3 has 18 residues. The ends lost 1 base at V and 0 bases at J; junction bases unmatched: 3.

Comments on this clonotype: One junction end does not reproduce the germline sequence, and a read error may be involved. The chain recombines TRBV7-8 with TRBJ1-1, with TRBD1 identical over 7 bases. Germline CDR1 and CDR2: SGHVS and FQNEAQ. This CDR3 spans 14 amino acids. In nucleotides, the CDR3 is TGTGCCAGCAGTTTAGGGGGCGCGGAAACTGAAGCTTTCTTT. Translated, it gives CASSLGGAETEAFF.

There are a few counts of this clonotype. The chain employs TRBV5-1 and TRBJ2-4, with D perhaps TRBD1 or TRBD2 (5 bases each). This CDR3 spans 15 amino acids. V lost 0 bases and J 5 bases, leaving 12 bases between the germline ends. CDR1 and CDR2 from the germline V gene are SGHRS and YFSETQ. The CDR3 nucleotides read TGCGCCAGCAGCTTGGGTGGGGGATGGGAAAACATTCAGTACTTC. This gives the protein CASSLGGGWENIQYF.